This TCR beta chain came from a study of regulatory T cells in long-lasting Graves disease. HTBI primers from iRepertoire and Arm-PCR of CDR3 regions yielded the TCR beta libraries. MiXCR, applied by TCRdb to the multiplex PCR reads, yields one record per CDR3 protein. The data show a few hundred thousand distinct CDR3 sequences, about a sixth seen once. Germline-derived CDR1 and CDR2 are LGHNA and YSLEER. This CDR3 contains 17 residues. The V segment lost 1 base and the J segment 3 bases; nucleotides outside the gene matches: 11. This clonotype showed up many times. Time point: newly diagnosed GD, antithyroid drugs for less than 3 months. From RNA extracted from PBMCs, the TCR library was made.

The specimen comprised peripheral blood mononuclear cells (PBMCs), sampled at new diagnosis, from a patient treated with antithyroid drugs. The TCR was taken from a female donor with Graves disease. The chain uses TRBV4-3 and TRBJ1-2, with 7 positions matching TRBD1. The CDR3 protein is CASSQATRQGVDYGYTF. The CDR3 nucleotides read TGCGCCAGCAGCCAAGCGACAAGACAGGGAGTTGACTATGGCTACACCTTC.